This passage covers 6 T cell receptor beta chains from one sample sequenced in a study of cytomegalovirus exposure and HLA in healthy donors. The PCR had 60 Vbeta and 13 Jbeta primers. The protocol was immunoSEQ multiplex PCR, while the TCRdb copy is restricted to in-frame clones and leaves out a portion. This table holds about 140,000 clones, around 86% found once. The sequenced sample was PBMCs. The source of these receptors is a woman aged 50 to 60 in good health and CMV-seropositive.

With regard to this clone: One junction end does not reproduce the germline sequence, and a read error may be involved. The rearrangement uses TRBV7-9 and TRBJ2-1; no firm D call. Germline CDR1 SEHNR, CDR2 FQNEAQ (reference sequence). The CDR3 is made up of 13 amino acids. The CDR3 bases are TGTTCCAGCAGCCTAGGTTCGTCGAATGAGCAGTTCTTC. Protein: CSSSLGSSNEQFF.

The rearrangement uses TRBV4-1 and TRBJ1-4; no clear D. Germline lookup yields CDR1 MGHRA and CDR2 YSYEKL. The CDR3 sequence is 15 residues long. V lost 4 bases to trimming and J lost 8 bases, with 17 bases between them. CDR3 sequence reads: CASSPLGLSGEKLFF. The CDR3 nucleotides read TGCGCCAGCAGCCCCCTCGGACTTTCTGGAGAAAAACTGTTTTTT.

The rearrangement joins TRBV7-9 to TRBJ2-5; 9 bases map to TRBD1. The J call may be faulty, since TRBJ2-7 better matches the DNA end. The CDR3 has 13 amino acids. Germline CDR1 is SEHNR and CDR2 is FQNEAQ (reference sequence). The CDR3 spells CASSIRDRAEQYF. CDR3 DNA sequence: TGTGCCAGCAGCATTCGGGACAGGGCCGAGCAGTACTTC.

The chain combines TRBV30 with TRBJ2-5; possible D gene TRBD2, 5 bases. V dropped 2 bases and J dropped 1 base, with 8 bases sitting between them. This CDR3 contains 13 residues. Germline V gene sequence: CDR1 GTSNPN, CDR2 SVGIG (reference sequence). The CDR3 coding sequence is TGTGCCTGGAGTCGGAGGCTCCAAGAGACCCAGTACTTC. Its protein is CAWSRRLQETQYF.

CDR3 in DNA: TGTGCCAGCAGTCCGCGGATTGGGGGAAACACCATATATTTT. This sequence encodes CASSPRIGGNTIYF. This chain uses TRBV6-5 with TRBJ1-3; no definite D call. Trimming left V 5 bases short and J 4 bases short, with 12 bases between. The CDR3 runs to 14 residues. Germline CDR1 reads MNHEY; CDR2 reads SVGAGI.

This chain uses TRBV6-5 with TRBJ1-2; 7 bases map to TRBD1. CDR3 length: 14 residues. CDR1 and CDR2 (germline): MNHEY, SVGAGI. Unmatched junction bases numbered 7, after V lost 2 bases and J lost 7 bases. This CDR3 is CASSYGRQGFGYTF. The CDR3 nucleotides are TGTGCCAGCAGTTACGGGAGACAGGGCTTTGGCTACACCTTC.